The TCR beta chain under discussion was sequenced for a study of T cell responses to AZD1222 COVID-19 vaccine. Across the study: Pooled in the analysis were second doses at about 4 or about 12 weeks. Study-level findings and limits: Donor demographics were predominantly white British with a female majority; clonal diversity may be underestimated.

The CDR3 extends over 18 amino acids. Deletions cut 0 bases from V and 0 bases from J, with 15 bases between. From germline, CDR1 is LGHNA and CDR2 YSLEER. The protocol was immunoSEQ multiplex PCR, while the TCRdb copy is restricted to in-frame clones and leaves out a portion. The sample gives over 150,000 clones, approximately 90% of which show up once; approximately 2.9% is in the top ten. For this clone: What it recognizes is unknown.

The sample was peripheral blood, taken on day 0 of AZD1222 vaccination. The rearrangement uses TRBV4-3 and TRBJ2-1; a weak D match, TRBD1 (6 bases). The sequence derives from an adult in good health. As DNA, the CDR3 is TGCGCCAGCAGCCAAGATTGGGGAGACAGGAGCTCCTACAATGAGCAGTTCTTC. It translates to CASSQDWGDRSSYNEQFF.